This TCR beta chain was identified during a study of blood T cell repertoires in COVID-19. For the study at large: Collection of acute and convalescent COVID-19 samples took place in the United States, Italy and Spain. T cells, B-cell-depleted T cells, or PBMCs provided the cDNA or gDNA that served as material.

The ends were cut back, 0 bases at V and 8 bases at J, with 11 bases in the middle. The germline V gene encodes CDR1 SGHKS and CDR2 YYEKEE (reference sequence). This CDR3 region has 14 residues. As originally analysed: Estimates of nucleated cell counts were drawn from the amplification of reference gene primers. The assay was immunoSEQ multiplex PCR, and TCRdb's table has in-frame clones only and misses some. Clonal size and the V and J genes are those of that table, whereas D and trimming came from the DNA. The table has about 240,000 clones, about nine tenths seen once. The sequence was obtained from a man aged 60-69 years with acute or convalescent COVID-19. The chain has TRBV5-5 and TRBJ1-4; D call uncertain. Source material: peripheral blood. The CDR3 bases are TGTGCCAGCAGCTTGGGCCAGATCCAGGAAAAACTGTTTTTT. Protein product: CASSLGQIQEKLFF. Complete variable domain (other parts from reference TRBV5-5 and TRBJ1-4): DAGVTQSPTHLIKTRGQQVTLRCSPISGHKSVSWYQQVLGQGPQFIFQYYEKEERGRGNFPDRFSARQFPNYSSELNVNALLLGDSALYLCASSLGQIQEKLFFGSGTQLSVL.